This is a list of T cell receptor beta chains from one sample in a study of metastatic and nonmetastatic thyroid tumors. TCRdb re-analyzed the PCR reads through MiXCR. The data contain around 30,000 clones, around 20% of them seen just once; the ten biggest clones take up approximately 8.2%. What was sequenced was blood. The origin of the receptors is a female donor with papillary thyroid cancer or a benign thyroid nodule (not recorded which). Some clones in this sample may be carry-over from other donors' samples. Each CDR3 is given with its conserved first and last residue. Fields, in order: CDR3 protein, CDR3 DNA, D gene, CDR3 length, clone size, J gene, V gene. D genes are given only for firm matches. Size is stated for part of the rows, as once, few or many counts, or as a class when the clone is expanded.

CDR3aa: CSARLAGSPYEQYF
CDR3nt: TGCAGTGCTCGACTAGCGGGTAGCCCCTACGAGCAGTACTTC
d_gene: TRBD2
len: 14
abundance: many
j_gene: TRBJ2-7
v_gene: TRBV20-1

CDR3aa: CASPPGWRNTEAFF
CDR3nt: TGTGCCAGCCCCCCGGGGTGGAGGAACACTGAAGCTTTCTTT
d_gene: NA
len: 14
abundance: NA
j_gene: TRBJ1-1
v_gene: TRBV6-1

CDR3aa: CASSQGKEQYF
CDR3nt: TGCGCCAGCAGCCAAGGGAAGGAGCAGTACTTC
d_gene: NA
len: 11
abundance: many
j_gene: TRBJ2-7
v_gene: TRBV4-1

CDR3aa: CASSTIAGGSYEQYF
CDR3nt: TGTGCCAGTAGTACCATAGCGGGGGGCTCCTACGAGCAGTACTTC
d_gene: TRBD2
len: 15
abundance: many
j_gene: TRBJ2-7
v_gene: TRBV19

CDR3aa: CASSSQTLYNSPLHF
CDR3nt: TGTGCCAGCAGTTCCCAGACACTCTATAATTCACCCCTCCACTTT
d_gene: NA
len: 15
abundance: medium-sized
j_gene: TRBJ1-6
v_gene: TRBV28

CDR3aa: CASTLQTSGRAYEFF
CDR3nt: TGTGCCAGCACCCTGCAAACTAGCGGGAGGGCCTACGAGTTCTTC
d_gene: TRBD2
len: 15
abundance: few
j_gene: TRBJ2-1
v_gene: TRBV28

CDR3aa: CASSQPIQRAEQYF
CDR3nt: TGCGCCAGCAGCCAACCCATACAGAGGGCTGAGCAGTACTTC
d_gene: NA
len: 14
abundance: medium-sized
j_gene: TRBJ2-7
v_gene: TRBV4-1

CDR3aa: CASSTRYYNEQFF
CDR3nt: TGTGCCAGTAGCACTAGGTACTACAATGAGCAGTTCTTC
d_gene: NA
len: 13
abundance: many
j_gene: TRBJ2-1
v_gene: TRBV19

CDR3aa: CASSLSEREGRETQYF
CDR3nt: TGCGCCAGCAGCTTGAGCGAGCGGGAGGGAAGAGAGACCCAGTACTTC
d_gene: TRBD2
len: 16
abundance: NA
j_gene: TRBJ2-5
v_gene: TRBV5-1

CDR3aa: CACRRMKGLYEVNQPQHF
CDR3nt: TGTGCCTGCCGTAGAATGAAGGGGTTGTACGAAGTCAATCAGCCCCAGCATTTT
d_gene: NA
len: 18
abundance: many
j_gene: TRBJ1-5
v_gene: TRBV6-2/TRBV6-3